These 15 T cell receptor beta chains were sequenced from one sample in a study of T-cell memory formation after mild COVID-19. Using its own MiXCR run on the 5' RACE reads, TCRdb lists one record per CDR3 protein. Found here are 470,000 or so distinct CDR3 sequences, around a quarter of them singletons; the top ten hold roughly an eighth. The specimen was PBMCs or a T cell subset sorted from them (not recorded which). The receptors derive from an adult woman who had mild COVID-19 (a few samples of this study predate the infection). Cell type and time point are not known.

This rearrangement joins TRBV24-1 to TRBJ2-5; D is undetermined. Deletions cut 1 base from V and 5 bases from J, with 4 bases between. In germline, CDR1 is KGHDR, CDR2 SFDVKD. There are 12 residues in the CDR3. In DNA, the CDR3 is TGTGCCACCAGTGATTTCTTGGAGACCCAGTACTTC. Translated: CATSDFLETQYF.

The chain uses TRBV5-6 and TRBJ2-7; tentatively, D is TRBD1 (6 bases). Looked up from germline, CDR1 is SGHDT and CDR2 is YYEEEE. Trimming cost V 3 bases and J 6 bases, with 19 bases left between them. CDR3 length: 15 residues. CDR3 nucleotide sequence: TGTGCCAGCAGCTCTAAGTTCAGGGGAAGGAGCGAGCAGTACTTC. Translated, it gives CASSSKFRGRSEQYF.

This rearrangement joins TRBV3-1 to TRBJ1-6, with D perhaps matching TRBD1 (5 bases). The germline V gene encodes CDR1 LGHDT and CDR2 YNNKEL (reference sequence). CDR3 length: 14 residues. Deletions cut 1 base from V and 7 bases from J, with 8 bases between. The CDR3 bases are TGTGCCAGCAGCCAAGGGACACTGAATTCACCCCTCCACTTT. Protein: CASSQGTLNSPLHF.

This clonotype has just a few counts. The genes are TRBV24-1 and TRBJ2-6; no reliable D call. There are 16 residues in the CDR3. Germline CDR1 is KGHDR and CDR2 is SFDVKD. The V end lost 2 bases, the J end lost 0 bases, and 7 bases lay between the germline ends. The CDR3 coding sequence is TGTGCCACCAGTGATTCCTGGAGCTCTGGGGCCAACGTCCTGACTTTC. This codes for CATSDSWSSGANVLTF.

This chain joins TRBV11-2 and TRBJ1-6; D unclear. The CDR3 loop spans 12 amino acids. Trimming removed 1 base from V and 11 bases from J, with 6 bases in between. Looked up from germline, CDR1 is SGHAT and CDR2 is FQNNGV. The CDR3 sequence is CASSLVGTPLHF. The CDR3 coding sequence is TGTGCCAGCAGCTTAGTTGGGACACCCCTCCACTTT.

In this sample, this clonotype turned up a few times. The rearrangement joins TRBV12-3 or TRBV12-4 to TRBJ2-1, with 9 bases matching TRBD2. The CDR3 totals 16 residues. The trim removed 2 bases at V and 4 bases at J, leaving 6 bases unmatched. The CDR3 nucleotides read TGTGCCAGCAGTTTATTCGGCGGGGGGGTATACAATGAGCAGTTCTTC. Translation gives CASSLFGGGVYNEQFF.

This chain links TRBV6-1 with TRBJ2-1; weak D call: TRBD2 (5 bases). Trimming took off 2 bases at V and 9 bases at J, with 14 bases between the two ends. CDR3 length: 14 residues. Germline assignment: CDR1 MNHNS and CDR2 SASEGT. The CDR3 loop reads CASSEQPGMGEQFF. The CDR3 DNA reads TGTGCCAGCAGTGAACAACCGGGAATGGGTGAGCAGTTCTTC.

In this sample, this clonotype turned up a few times. The chain links TRBV12-1 to TRBJ2-3; the table calls TRBD2, which could not be checked here. TRBV12-1 is classified as a pseudogene. The CDR3 has 16 amino acids. The DNA for the CDR3 is TGTGCCAGCAGACCGACCCGACTAGCGGGTGAAGATACGCAGTATTTT. Protein product: CASRPTRLAGEDTQYF.

This clonotype turned up a few times. The genes are TRBV5-1 and TRBJ2-1; 11 nucleotides align to TRBD2. The CDR3 loop spans 17 amino acids. J gave up 7 bases and V 4 bases, and 13 bases lay outside the gene matches. Germline V gene sequence: CDR1 SGHRS, CDR2 YFSETQ. This CDR3 is CASSKGLAASNWNEQFF. CDR3 nucleotide sequence: TGCGCCAGCAGCAAGGGACTAGCGGCGTCCAATTGGAATGAGCAGTTCTTC. The complete variable domain, with remaining parts taken from reference TRBV5-1 and TRBJ2-1, reads KAGVTQTPRYLIKTRGQQVTLSCSPISGHRSVSWYQQTPGQGLQFLFEYFSETQRNKGNFPGRFSGRQFSNSRSEMNVSTLELGDSALYLCASSKGLAASNWNEQFFGPGTRLTVL.

This clonotype was seen a handful of times. The rearrangement joins TRBV6-6 to TRBJ2-2, with D possibly being TRBD2 (5 bases). Deletions cut 2 bases from V and 6 bases from J, with 13 bases between. This CDR3 region has 15 residues. Germline V CDR1 and CDR2: MNHNY, SVGAGI (reference sequence). In nucleotides, the CDR3 is TGTGCCAGCAGTTACGAGGGAGAAACAGCCGGGGAGCTGTTTTTT. This translates into CASSYEGETAGELFF.

In DNA form, the CDR3 reads TGTGCCACCAGTGAGTCCTCCCCCGTGACCCAGTACTTC. Translation: CATSESSPVTQYF. The chain uses TRBV24-1 and TRBJ2-5; D not certain. The germline V gene encodes CDR1 KGHDR and CDR2 SFDVKD. The V end was cut by 4 bases, the J end by 7 bases, with 12 bases between. The CDR3 has 13 amino acids.

CDR3 loop: CASSPLPTSTDTQYF. The CDR3 bases are TGTGCCAGCAGCCCACTTCCGACTAGCACAGATACGCAGTATTTT. The V and J genes are TRBV7-2 and TRBJ2-3, with D unresolved. CDR3 length equals 15 residues. Germline V gene sequence: CDR1 SGHTA, CDR2 FQGNSA. Trimming pared 5 bases from V and 0 bases from J, leaving 12 bases between. The complete variable domain, with remaining parts taken from reference TRBV7-2 and TRBJ2-3, reads GAGVSQSPSNKVTEKGKDVELRCDPISGHTALYWYRQSLGQGLEFLIYFQGNSAPDKSGLPSDRFSAERTGGSVSTLTIQRTQQEDSAVYLCASSPLPTSTDTQYFGPGTRLTVL.

This clonotype was recorded many times. The chain combines TRBV12-3 or TRBV12-4 with TRBJ2-3; TRBD2 agrees at 15 bases. The CDR3 length is 20 residues. The junction had 16 bases not matched to a gene; V was cut back by 6 bases and J by 3 bases. Here the CDR3 reads CASSLGLAGGLTRLTDTQYF. The CDR3 DNA sequence: TGTGCCAGCAGCCTTGGACTAGCGGGAGGGCTAACCCGACTTACAGATACGCAGTATTTT.

This clonotype turned up a few times. The chain has TRBV9 and TRBJ1-5; D is unclear. V lost 1 base and J 5 bases, leaving 7 bases between the germline ends. The CDR3 sequence is 13 residues long. Germline loops: CDR1 SGDLS, CDR2 YYNGEE. The CDR3 loop reads CASSVSSDQPQHF. Written as DNA, the CDR3 is TGTGCCAGCAGCGTAAGTAGTGATCAGCCCCAGCATTTT.

The V and J genes are TRBV19 and TRBJ2-1; the match to TRBD2 covers 9 bases. This CDR3 contains 12 residues. J was trimmed by 8 bases and V by 8 bases; bases with no gene match: 4. Per germline, CDR1 LNHDA and CDR2 SQIVND (reference sequence). CDR3 loop: CASFGGRDEQFF. CDR3 bases: TGTGCCAGTTTCGGCGGGAGGGATGAGCAGTTCTTC.